The T cell receptor (beta chain) described here comes from a study of cytomegalovirus exposure and HLA in healthy donors. The study's findings and limits: Reported performance of the classifier showed diagnosis of cytomegalovirus status with high specificity and sensitivity. Rarity characterized most TCR sequences, yet some public TCRs appeared in many donors. Investigators reported 150 to 200 TCR beta chains as tied to cytomegalovirus.

Some clones are missing from TCRdb's copy, which holds only in-frame ones; the method was immunoSEQ multiplex PCR. The table records about 130,000 clones, 94% of them present only once. Regarding this clone: No antigen is known for it.

The study drew the donors from its roughly 110-subject validation cohort, separate from the roughly 700-subject first cohort. Germline CDR1 is PRHDT and CDR2 is FYEKMQ (reference sequence). This CDR3 has 20 residues. Trimming cost V 5 bases and J 4 bases; bases outside gene matches: 26. This chain uses TRBV13 with TRBJ2-7, with 7 positions matching TRBD2. This clonotype originated in a young woman in good health and CMV-seronegative. Sequencing used PBMCs. DNA of the CDR3: TGTGCCAGCAGCCACACTGAAACCGCCTTAAGCGGGACGGTGGTTTACGAGCAGTACTTC. Translating it yields CASSHTETALSGTVVYEQYF.